This T cell receptor (beta chain) comes out of a study of control samples from healthy donors and cancer patients. V lost 0 bases and J lost 7; bases outside the gene matches: 11. Germline V gene sequence: CDR1 MNHEY, CDR2 SMNVEV (reference sequence). CDR3 length: 16 residues. Repertoires were generated with immunoSEQ multiplex PCR, while TCRdb's copy carries only in-frame clones and drops some. The data show about 130,000 clones, with about 90% seen just once and roughly 1.9% held by the top ten. The TCR sequence derives from a man aged 18 to 29 in good health. The sample consisted of blood. The chain combines TRBV27 with TRBJ2-7; 8 bases map to TRBD1. DNA for the CDR3: TGTGCCAGCAGTTTATCGGCAGGACAGGGTGCATGGGAGCAGTACTTC. Translating it yields CASSLSAGQGAWEQYF.